The entry that follows covers one TCR beta chain sequence. What it binds is not known. The data were taken from a study of regulatory T cells in long-lasting Graves disease. As for the study in general: Positivity for TSH receptor antibodies plus over 5 years of antithyroid drugs meant persistent Graves' disease. General observations from the study: Persistent disease was characterized by preferential usage of TRBV28, TRBJ1-2 and TRBJ2-5.

Trimming shortened V by 4 bases and J by 0 bases, and 10 bases separated the two germline ends. Germline V lookup: CDR1 LNHDA, CDR2 SQIVND (reference sequence). The CDR3 totals 15 residues. Both iRepertoire HTBI primers and Arm-PCR of CDR3 regions were used to build the TCR beta libraries. TCRdb analysed the multiplex PCR reads with MiXCR anew, one entry per CDR3 protein. The sample holds about 450,000 distinct CDR3 sequences, less than 25% seen once. The time point here: persistent/refractory GD, antithyroid drugs over 5 years with positive TRAb. Researchers made the TCR library from RNA that was extracted from PBMCs. The peripheral blood volume drawn was around 10 milliliters, and it was collected into EDTA tubes.

The sample in question was peripheral blood mononuclear cells (PBMCs), obtained when the disease was refractory, from a patient treated with antithyroid drugs. V and J are TRBV19 and TRBJ1-5; D gene ambiguous. This clonotype originated in a female donor with Graves disease. For the CDR3, the DNA is TGTGCCAGTAGTACTGCATCTAATAGCAATCAGCCCCAGCATTTT. This gives the protein CASSTASNSNQPQHF.